This T cell receptor beta chain was observed in a study of shared clonotypes between healthy human individuals. Looked up from germline, CDR1 is MNHEY and CDR2 is SMNVEV (reference sequence). The CDR3 is 15 amino acids. The germline V and J ends were trimmed by 6 bases and 1 base, with 15 bases remaining between them. Sequencing used immunoSEQ multiplex PCR; TCRdb keeps in-frame clones, though not all of them. The data contain roughly 2.1 million clones, about 92% of them seen just once; the ten biggest clones take up more than 1.5%. The naive CD8 fraction comprised CD45RO-negative cells positively selected for CCR7 and excluded terminally differentiated effector memory CD45RA+ cells. Among the donors, all were Caucasian adults who lived in Nashville, Tennessee.

The material sequenced was naive CD8+ T cells from PBMCs. This TCR was sampled from a man aged 18 to 29 in good health. Some clones in this sample may be carry-over from other donors' samples. The V gene is TRBV27, the J gene TRBJ2-5; D is ambiguous. The CDR3 coding sequence is TGTGCCAGCAGCCCGGTATGGCCGACCCAAGAGACCCAGTACTTC. Amino acids: CASSPVWPTQETQYF.